This T cell receptor (beta chain) originates from a study of cytomegalovirus exposure and HLA in healthy donors. Across the whole study: Previous work identified 120 million or so unique TCR beta sequences from about 179 million T cells. Study outcomes and limitations: Analyzed later, most CMV-associated TCR beta chains appeared HLA-restricted. The HLA-A and HLA-B alleles of most subjects were reportedly predicted accurately from TCR beta sequences.

The primer mix had 60 Vbeta and 13 Jbeta primers. The table came from immunoSEQ multiplex PCR; TCRdb's copy has only in-frame clones and leaves some out. Its table lists about 150,000 clones. With respect to this clone: Its cognate antigen is unknown.

This CDR3 contains 15 residues. Germline CDR1 SEHNR, CDR2 FQNEAQ (reference sequence). Germline trimming cut 7 bases from V and 6 bases from J; bases unmatched to any gene: 10. The chain uses TRBV7-9 and TRBJ2-3; 10 bases are a match to TRBD2. The TCR comes from a man aged 30 to 39 in good health and CMV-seronegative. Sequenced input: PBMCs. The CDR3 bases are TGTGCCAGCACCCGCAGCGGGAGGGCCCCCGATACGCAGTATTTT. Translation: CASTRSGRAPDTQYF.